These T cell receptor beta chains were read from a single sample in a study of blood T cell repertoires in COVID-19. Sequencing used immunoSEQ multiplex PCR; TCRdb keeps in-frame clones, though not all of them. The sample includes under 500,000 clones, roughly nine tenths of them seen just once. Source material: PBMCs or T cells enriched from blood (not recorded which). These receptors all stem from a man in his thirties or forties who had recovered from COVID-19. The CDR3 runs from the conserved cysteine through the conserved F or W. A D gene is named only where the DNA matches it firmly. Where a row states a size, it is once, few, many or the class of an expanded clone; other rows omit it.

V	size	D	J	length	DNA	CDR3
TRBV25-1	-	-	TRBJ2-2	13	TGTGCCAGCAATCAGGGAATGGCCGGGGAGCTGTTTTTT	CASNQGMAGELFF
TRBV5-1	once	-	TRBJ2-7	15	TGCGCCAGCAGCTTGGCCGTGGGGCAGGGCTACGAGCAGTACTTC	CASSLAVGQGYEQYF
TRBV30	-	-	TRBJ1-2	16	TGTGCCTGGAGTATTTTGACAGCACTCTCTAACTATGGCTACACCTTC	CAWSILTALSNYGYTF
TRBV2	-	TRBD2	TRBJ2-7	15	TGTGCCAGCAAAAGAGAGGCCGGCGGGAGATACGAGCAGTACTTC	CASKREAGGRYEQYF
TRBV18	-	TRBD1	TRBJ1-1	15	TGTGCCAGCTCAGCAACGACAGGGGTGAACACTGAAGCTTTCTTT	CASSATTGVNTEAFF
TRBV18	-	TRBD1	TRBJ1-1	15	TGTGCCAGCTCACACCGAGGGACAGGGGGCACTGAAGCTTTCTTT	CASSHRGTGGTEAFF
TRBV28	-	-	TRBJ2-6	16	TGTGCCAGCAGTTTAGGGGGGAACTCTGGGGCCAACGTCCTGACTTTC	CASSLGGNSGANVLTF
TRBV9	-	TRBD1	TRBJ1-1	15	TGTGCCAGCAGCGTAGAGGAGAGGGGGCCCACTGAAGCTTTCTTT	CASSVEERGPTEAFF
TRBV7-2	-	-	TRBJ2-1	15	TGTGCCAGCACCTCTCCAGCGGAAAGGAAAGGCGAGCAGTTCTTC	CASTSPAERKGEQFF
TRBV18	-	TRBD2	TRBJ2-1	17	TGTGCCAGCTCACCACAGGAGGGACTAGCGCTCTACAATGAGCAGTTCTTC	CASSPQEGLALYNEQFF
TRBV28	-	TRBD1	TRBJ2-7	15	TGTGCCAGCAGTTCGACAGGGGTGGGTCCGTACGAGCAGTACTTC	CASSSTGVGPYEQYF
TRBV7-9	-	TRBD1	TRBJ2-7	13	TGTGCCAGCAGCGCACGACAGGGCTACGAGCAGTACTTC	CASSARQGYEQYF
TRBV11-2	-	TRBD2	TRBJ2-2	15	TGTGCCAGCAGGTTAGCGGGAGGGCCAGCCGGGGAGCTGTTTTTT	CASRLAGGPAGELFF
TRBV5-1	-	TRBD1	TRBJ1-6	17	TGCGCCAGCAGCTCACAGACAGGGAGCTCCTATAATTCACCCCTCCACTTT	CASSSQTGSSYNSPLHF
TRBV6-2/TRBV6-3	-	TRBD1	TRBJ2-7	15	TGTGCCAGCAGTGACCCCAACAGGGGCAGATACGAGCAGTACTTC	CASSDPNRGRYEQYF
TRBV5-1	-	TRBD2	TRBJ2-5	16	TGCGCCAGCAGCCCCGGCGGCGGGAGGACGGCAGAGACCCAGTACTTC	CASSPGGGRTAETQYF
TRBV6-1	few	-	TRBJ1-4	13	TGTGCCAGCAGTGAAGGGGGGAGGCAAAAACTGTTTTTT	CASSEGGRQKLFF
TRBV28	-	TRBD1	TRBJ2-4	13	TGTGCCAGCAGTTTACAGGGGGAAAACATTCAGTACTTC	CASSLQGENIQYF
TRBV6-2/TRBV6-3	few	-	TRBJ1-1	16	TGTGCCAGCAGTTACTTGCAGGGAGGTGGGAACACTGAAGCTTTCTTT	CASSYLQGGGNTEAFF
TRBV29-1	-	TRBD1	TRBJ2-3	14	TGCAGCGTTGATTCAGGGGGCCCCACAGATACGCAGTATTTT	CSVDSGGPTDTQYF
TRBV29-1	-	TRBD1	TRBJ1-2	11	TGCAGCGTTGGGGGACAGCAAGGCTACACCTTC	CSVGGQQGYTF
TRBV10-1	-	TRBD2	TRBJ2-2	20	TGCGCCAGCAGTGAGTTGGAGACGACTAGCGGGAGAGTAGGCACCGGGGAGCTGTTTTTT	CASSELETTSGRVGTGELFF
TRBV5-8	-	TRBD1	TRBJ2-2	16	TGTGCCAGCAGTCTGCCGGGACAGGGGGCTGACGGGGAGCTGTTTTTT	CASSLPGQGADGELFF
TRBV19	-	-	TRBJ2-1	14	TGTGCCAGTAGGTCTGTAGACTCCTACAATGAGCAGTTCTTC	CASRSVDSYNEQFF
TRBV19	-	-	TRBJ2-7	13	TGTGCCAGTAGTATGGGCCGCTCCTACGAGCAGTACTTC	CASSMGRSYEQYF
TRBV28	-	TRBD2	TRBJ2-2	15	TGTGCCAGCAGACAGACTAGCACGAACACCGGGGAGCTGTTTTTT	CASRQTSTNTGELFF
TRBV18	-	TRBD1	TRBJ2-5	14	TGTGCCAGCTCCAACAGGGGGGTCCAAGAGACCCAGTACTTC	CASSNRGVQETQYF
TRBV7-6	-	-	TRBJ2-5	15	TGTGCCAGCAGCTCCGAAGGCGGTTACCAAGAGACCCAGTACTTC	CASSSEGGYQETQYF
TRBV10-3	-	TRBD1	TRBJ2-3	13	TGTGCCATCAGTGATACAGGGGACGATACGCAGTATTTT	CAISDTGDDTQYF
TRBV10-3	-	-	TRBJ2-5	13	TGTGCCACCTCCGGGCTAGCCGAAGAGACCCAGTACTTC	CATSGLAEETQYF
TRBV19	-	-	TRBJ2-7	15	TGTGCCAGTAGTATAGATTCAGTGAACTCCTACGAGCAGTACTTC	CASSIDSVNSYEQYF
TRBV5-4	-	TRBD2	TRBJ2-7	15	TGTGCCAGCAGCCCAGGGACTAGCGAAACCTACGAGCAGTACTTC	CASSPGTSETYEQYF